The T cell receptor beta chain under discussion was sequenced for a study of cytomegalovirus exposure and HLA in healthy donors. Across the study: Earlier, 95 million to 140 million unique TCR beta sequences were recovered from roughly 180 million T cells by an analysis.

For this clone: Its antigen is still unknown.

13 Jbeta primers and 60 Vbeta primers were used for the PCR. Produced via immunoSEQ multiplex PCR; TCRdb's table is partial and in-frame only. The repertoire consists of 65,000 to 90,000 clones, with roughly 78% occurring once and the leading ten covering about 12%. General study results and limits: TCR beta V segments were, for the most part, productive about 87% or about 30% of the time in an earlier analysis. Indistinguishable V segments such as TRBV6-2 and TRBV6-3 were excluded. In vitro confirmation showed three CMV-associated chains to be CMV antigen specific.

V dropped 10 bases and J dropped 5 bases, with 17 bases sitting between them. Per the germline V gene, CDR1 is MNHEY and CDR2 is SVGAGI. This CDR3 is 14 amino acids long. Sequenced input: PBMCs. This receptor was taken from a woman between 40 and 55 years old in good health and CMV-seropositive. The chain uses TRBV6-5 and TRBJ1-4, with D uncertain. The CDR3 DNA follows: TGTGCCACCGCCCTTGGCGGGCAAAATGAAAAACTGTTTTTT. This translates into CATALGGQNEKLFF.